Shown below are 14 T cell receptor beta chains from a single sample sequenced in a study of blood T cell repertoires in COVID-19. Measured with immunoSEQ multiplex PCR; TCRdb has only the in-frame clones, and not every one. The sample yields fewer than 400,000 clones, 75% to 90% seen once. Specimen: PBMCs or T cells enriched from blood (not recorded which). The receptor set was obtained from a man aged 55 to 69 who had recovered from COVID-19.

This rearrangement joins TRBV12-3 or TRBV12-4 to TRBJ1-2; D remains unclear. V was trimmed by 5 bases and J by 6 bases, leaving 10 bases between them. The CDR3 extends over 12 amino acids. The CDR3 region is CASSPNLHGYTF. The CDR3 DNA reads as TGTGCCAGCAGTCCAAATCTACATGGCTACACCTTC.

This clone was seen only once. The CDR3 protein is CASSRDSYNEQFF. Written as DNA, the CDR3 is TGTGCCAGCAGTCGGGATTCGTACAATGAGCAGTTCTTC. The gene calls are TRBV28 and TRBJ2-1; maybe TRBD2 (5 bases). Germline CDR1 is MDHEN and CDR2 is SYDVKM. The CDR3 length is 13 residues. V was clipped by 5 bases and J by 4 bases, with 9 bases between them.

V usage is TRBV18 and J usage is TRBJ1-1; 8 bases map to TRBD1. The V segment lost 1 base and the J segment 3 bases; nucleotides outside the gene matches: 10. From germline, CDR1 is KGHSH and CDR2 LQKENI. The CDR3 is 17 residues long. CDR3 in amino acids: CASSPLIGTGSDTEAFF. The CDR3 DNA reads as TGTGCCAGCTCACCACTCATAGGGACAGGTTCCGACACTGAAGCTTTCTTT.

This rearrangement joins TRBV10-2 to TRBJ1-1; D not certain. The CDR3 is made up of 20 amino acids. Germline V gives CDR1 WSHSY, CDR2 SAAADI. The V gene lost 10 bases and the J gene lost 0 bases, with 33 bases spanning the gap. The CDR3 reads CAKPDPRSDRRGDMNTEAFF. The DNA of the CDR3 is TGCGCCAAGCCTGATCCCAGGTCCGACCGTCGGGGTGATATGAACACTGAAGCTTTCTTT.

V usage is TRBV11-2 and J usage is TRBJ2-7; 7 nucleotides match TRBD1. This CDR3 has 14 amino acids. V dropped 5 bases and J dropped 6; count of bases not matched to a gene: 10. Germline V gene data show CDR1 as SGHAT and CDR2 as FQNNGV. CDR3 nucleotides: TGTGCCAGCAGCCCCCACAGGGGTACGGCCGAGCAGTACTTC. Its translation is CASSPHRGTAEQYF.

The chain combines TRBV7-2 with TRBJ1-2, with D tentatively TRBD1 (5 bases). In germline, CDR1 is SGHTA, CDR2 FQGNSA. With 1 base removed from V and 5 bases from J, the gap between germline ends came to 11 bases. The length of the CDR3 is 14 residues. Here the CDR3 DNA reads TGTGCCAGCAGCTTAGTGAGGGGAGGGTATGGCTACACCTTC. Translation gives CASSLVRGGYGYTF.

The DNA of the CDR3 is TGCGCCAGCAGCTGGGCCGGACTAGCGGGAGGGCAAGAGACCCAGTACTTC. Its translation is CASSWAGLAGGQETQYF. The chain recombines TRBV5-1 with TRBJ2-5; 15 nucleotides agree with TRBD2. The V gene's germline CDR1 is SGHRS and CDR2 YFSETQ. Trimming took 3 bases from V and 2 from J; bases not matched to a gene: 5. CDR3 size: 17 residues.

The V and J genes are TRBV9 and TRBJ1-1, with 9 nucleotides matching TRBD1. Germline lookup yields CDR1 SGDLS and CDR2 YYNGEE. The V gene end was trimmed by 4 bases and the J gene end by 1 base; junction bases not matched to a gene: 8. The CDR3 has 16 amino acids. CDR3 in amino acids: CASSPRQGVGNTEAFF. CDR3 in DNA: TGTGCCAGCAGCCCCCGACAGGGGGTTGGGAACACTGAAGCTTTCTTT.

This chain's CDR3 is CASSRLPGQGAVGELFF. For the CDR3, the DNA is TGTGCCAGCAGCCGACTTCCGGGACAGGGGGCAGTCGGGGAGCTGTTTTTT. The chain joins TRBV14 to TRBJ2-2; 12 positions match TRBD1. V shed 4 bases, J shed 7 bases, and the junction held 10 bases outside the gene matches. The CDR3 is 17 residues long. Germline V gene lookup returns CDR1 SGHDN and CDR2 FVKESK.

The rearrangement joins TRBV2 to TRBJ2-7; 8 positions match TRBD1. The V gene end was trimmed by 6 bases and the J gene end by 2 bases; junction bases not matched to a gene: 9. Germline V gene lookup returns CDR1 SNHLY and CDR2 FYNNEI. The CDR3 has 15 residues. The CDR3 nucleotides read TGTGCCAGCAGGAGTACCGGGACAGGACCCTACGAGCAGTACTTC. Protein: CASRSTGTGPYEQYF.

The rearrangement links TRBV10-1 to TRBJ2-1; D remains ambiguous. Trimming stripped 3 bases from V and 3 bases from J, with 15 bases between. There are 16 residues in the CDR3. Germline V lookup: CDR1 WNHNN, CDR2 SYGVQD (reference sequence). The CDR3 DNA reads TGCGCCAGCAGTGATAGTCTAGACCCCGACTACAATGAGCAGTTCTTC. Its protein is CASSDSLDPDYNEQFF.

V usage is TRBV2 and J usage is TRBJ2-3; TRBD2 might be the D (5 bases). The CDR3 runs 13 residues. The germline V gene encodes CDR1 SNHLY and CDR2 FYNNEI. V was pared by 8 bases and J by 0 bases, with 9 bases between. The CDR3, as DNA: TGTGCCAGCGACTACTCTAGCACAGATACGCAGTATTTT. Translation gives CASDYSSTDTQYF.

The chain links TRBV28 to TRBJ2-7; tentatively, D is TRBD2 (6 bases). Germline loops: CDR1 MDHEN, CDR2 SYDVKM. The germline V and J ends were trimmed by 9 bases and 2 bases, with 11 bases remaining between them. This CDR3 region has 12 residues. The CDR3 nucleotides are TGTGCCAGTTCTGCGGGGACCTACGAGCAGTACTTC. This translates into CASSAGTYEQYF.

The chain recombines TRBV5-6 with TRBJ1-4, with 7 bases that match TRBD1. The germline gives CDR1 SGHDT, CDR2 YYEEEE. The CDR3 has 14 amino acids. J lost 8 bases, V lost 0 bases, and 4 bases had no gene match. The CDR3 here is CASSLGQGGEKLFF. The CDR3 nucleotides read TGTGCCAGCAGCTTGGGACAGGGAGGCGAAAAACTGTTTTTT.